Listed below are T cell receptor beta chains from one sample, sequenced in a study of cytomegalovirus exposure and HLA in healthy donors. The data were produced by immunoSEQ multiplex PCR, yet TCRdb's version contains in-frame clones alone and is incomplete. Of about 80,000 clones listed, roughly four fifths are singletons. The sample taken for sequencing was PBMCs. These receptors originate from a human donor in good health. The CDR3 runs from the conserved cysteine through the conserved F or W. Fields, in order: D gene, J gene, clone size, V gene, CDR3 DNA, CDR3 protein. A D gene is named only where the DNA matches it firmly. Clone size is not always given. Where it is, it says once, few, many or a class for expanded clones.

TRBD1 | TRBJ2-5 | NA | TRBV5-4 | TGTGCCAGCAGCTTCGCTCCGGACAGGGGAAGGGAGACCCAGTACTTC | CASSFAPDRGRETQYF
TRBD2 | TRBJ2-3 | NA | TRBV6-1 | TGTGCCAGCAGTGAGGGACTAGCGGGCACAGATACGCAGTATTTT | CASSEGLAGTDTQYF
NA | TRBJ1-6 | NA | TRBV2 | TGTGCCAGCAGTGGACTAGGGGTTAATTCACCCCTCCACTTT | CASSGLGVNSPLHF
TRBD1 | TRBJ1-1 | NA | TRBV5-1 | TGCGCCAGCAGCCCTGACCCCCAGGGGGACACTGAAGCTTTCTTT | CASSPDPQGDTEAFF
TRBD1 | TRBJ2-5 | NA | TRBV6-5 | TGTGCCAGCAGTTACTCGGGACAGGGGGTACGAGAGACCCAGTACTTC | CASSYSGQGVRETQYF
NA | TRBJ1-5 | NA | TRBV30 | TGTGCCTGGAGTGGCAGGGATAATCAGCCCCAGCATTTT | CAWSGRDNQPQHF
TRBD1 | TRBJ2-7 | NA | TRBV7-9 | TGTTCCAGCGGAGATCGAACAGGGGAGCTGTACTTC | CSSGDRTGELYF
NA | TRBJ2-5 | NA | TRBV6-5 | TGTGCCAGCAGTTCAGGGGGGTTTGAGACCCAGTACTTC | CASSSGGFETQYF
NA | TRBJ2-7 | few | TRBV19 | TGTGCCAGTAGTACTGGTCGGGAGCAGTACTTC | CASSTGREQYF
NA | TRBJ1-2 | NA | TRBV19 | TGTGCCAGTAGTGGGGGCAGTACTTTTTTGAACTTTGGCTACACCTTC | CASSGGSTFLNFGYTF
NA | TRBJ1-3 | NA | TRBV6-1 | TGTGCCAGCCGCCGACAGGTCTCTGGAAACACCATATATTTT | CASRRQVSGNTIYF
NA | TRBJ1-2 | NA | TRBV7-8 | TGTGCCAGCAGCATCCGGCTCACGACTCGAATGGATGGCTACACCTTC | CASSIRLTTRMDGYTF
NA | TRBJ1-6 | NA | TRBV27 | TGTGCCAGCAGTCCCCACGGTTCACCCCTCCACTTT | CASSPHGSPLHF
NA | TRBJ2-3 | NA | TRBV30 | TGTGCCTGGAGTGGTCGGGTAGGCGATACGCAGTATTTT | CAWSGRVGDTQYF
TRBD1 | TRBJ2-2 | NA | TRBV19 | TGTGCCAGTAGTCCGGCCTGGACAGGAGGGAACACCGGGGAGCTGTTTTTT | CASSPAWTGGNTGELFF
TRBD1 | TRBJ2-1 | NA | TRBV29-1 | TGCAGCGTGAGGACAGGCTACAATGAGCAGTTCTTC | CSVRTGYNEQFF
NA | TRBJ1-2 | NA | TRBV6-5 | TGTGCCAGCAGTGGACGACAGTTCAGCTACACCTTC | CASSGRQFSYTF
NA | TRBJ2-1 | NA | TRBV7-9 | TGTGCCAGCAGCATGGCCGGCAGGGACTACAATGAGCAGTTCTTC | CASSMAGRDYNEQFF
NA | TRBJ1-4 | NA | TRBV2 | TGTGCCAGCAGTGAAGGGCCCCTCGGGAAACTGTTTTTT | CASSEGPLGKLFF
NA | TRBJ1-3 | NA | TRBV7-9 | TGTGCCAGCACCCCATCCCCAAACTCTGGAAACACCATATATTTT | CASTPSPNSGNTIYF
NA | TRBJ2-7 | NA | TRBV9 | TGTGCCAGCAGCCCTTTAGCCGGCTTGGGCGAGCAGTACTTC | CASSPLAGLGEQYF
NA | TRBJ1-1 | NA | TRBV10-1 | TGCGCCAGCAGTGAGGGCGGTTTAGAAGCTTTCTTT | CASSEGGLEAFF
TRBD1 | TRBJ2-3 | NA | TRBV5-4 | TGTGCCAGCAGCGGACAGGGGCTGGATACGCAGTATTTT | CASSGQGLDTQYF
TRBD1 | TRBJ2-3 | NA | TRBV29-1 | TGCAGCGTCCTGGGGGGGACAGGGGCCGATACGCAGTATTTT | CSVLGGTGADTQYF
TRBD1 | TRBJ1-4 | NA | TRBV7-9 | TGTGCCAGCAGCTCGGGACAGGGTAATGAAAAACTGTTTTTT | CASSSGQGNEKLFF
NA | TRBJ2-6 | NA | TRBV9 | TGTGCCAGCAGCGTAGACCGGGACACTGGGGCCAACGTCCTGACTTTC | CASSVDRDTGANVLTF
TRBD1 | TRBJ2-7 | few | TRBV11-2 | TGTGCCAGCAGCTCGACCCCAGGGGGCTACGAGCAGTACTTC | CASSSTPGGYEQYF
NA | TRBJ2-7 | once | TRBV2 | TGTGCCAGCATTCGAAGACCAGGATATAACGAGCAGTACTTC | CASIRRPGYNEQYF
NA | TRBJ2-3 | NA | TRBV6-5 | TGTGCCAGCAGTTATGAGGGTTTGGGTACGCAGTATTTT | CASSYEGLGTQYF
TRBD1 | TRBJ2-2 | NA | TRBV14 | TGTGCCAGCAGCCCCGGGACAGGGGCCGGGGAGCTGTTTTTT | CASSPGTGAGELFF
NA | TRBJ1-2 | NA | TRBV6-5 | TGTGCCAGCAGTGAAGATACAGGGTCCTATGGCTACACCTTC | CASSEDTGSYGYTF
TRBD1 | TRBJ1-4 | few | TRBV29-1 | TGCAGCGTTGAAGATGGGACAGGAGGGGAAAAACTGTTTTTT | CSVEDGTGGEKLFF
NA | TRBJ1-6 | NA | TRBV15 | TGTGCCACCAGCAGTCAAGGGGATTCACCCCTCCACTTT | CATSSQGDSPLHF
NA | TRBJ2-1 | NA | TRBV7-6 | TGTGCCAGCAGCAACCAGCGGTACAATGAGCAGTTCTTC | CASSNQRYNEQFF
TRBD2 | TRBJ2-7 | NA | TRBV5-4 | TGTGCCAGCAGCCGGGAGCGGGGGGGCTACGAGCAGTACTTC | CASSRERGGYEQYF
NA | TRBJ1-2 | NA | TRBV9 | TGTGCCAGCAGCGTACAGGGCGGTAGGCCCTATGGCTACCCCTTC | CASSVQGGRPYGYPF
NA | TRBJ1-6 | NA | TRBV6-6 | TGTGCCAGCAGTTACTCGGGGCTAAATTCACCCCTCCACTTT | CASSYSGLNSPLHF
TRBD2 | TRBJ2-7 | NA | TRBV7-2 | TGTGCCAGCAGCTCCCAGGCTAGCGGGGGCTCCTACGAGCAGTACTTC | CASSSQASGGSYEQYF
NA | TRBJ2-5 | few | TRBV4-3 | TGCGCCAGCAGCCAAGATCGGGGGTGGGGCGCTTTGTACTTC | CASSQDRGWGALYF
TRBD2 | TRBJ2-3 | NA | TRBV2 | TGTGCCAGCAGTGAAGGACTAGCGGGGGACTCAGATACGCAGTATTTT | CASSEGLAGDSDTQYF
TRBD1 | TRBJ1-4 | NA | TRBV27 | TGTGCCAGCAGTTTAGCGGGACAGGCGCACGAAAAACTGTTTTTT | CASSLAGQAHEKLFF
TRBD1 | TRBJ1-4 | NA | TRBV9 | TGTGCCAGCAGCGTAGGCCTGGGTTGGACAGGAAATGAAAAACTGTTTTTT | CASSVGLGWTGNEKLFF
TRBD1 | TRBJ1-2 | NA | TRBV28 | TGTCCACCCCAGGGGGCTCTCTTTGTTTATGGCTACACCTTC | CPPQGALFVYGYTF
NA | TRBJ2-5 | NA | TRBV7-9 | TGTGCCAGCAGTACTATCCGGGAGTACCAAGAGACCCAGTACTTC | CASSTIREYQETQYF
NA | TRBJ1-2 | NA | TRBV6-6 | TGTGCCAGCAGTTACGCTACAGGTGGGGAGGGGTGTGGCTACACCTTC | CASSYATGGEGCGYTF
NA | TRBJ2-7 | few | TRBV6-5 | TGTGCCAGCAGCCACCCCGATAGCTCCTACGAGCAGTACTTC | CASSHPDSSYEQYF
TRBD1 | TRBJ2-2 | NA | TRBV11-2 | TGTGCCAGCAGCGGGGAAAGGACAGGAGATGCAAGGGAGCTGTTTTTT | CASSGERTGDARELFF
NA | TRBJ1-1 | NA | TRBV7-8 | TGTGCCAGCAGCACCCAGGGGTCGAACACTGAAGCTTTCTTT | CASSTQGSNTEAFF
TRBD2 | TRBJ2-1 | NA | TRBV11-3 | TGTGCCAGCAGCTTAGCCCCTATAGCGGGGGCCAGCTCGGAAGAGCAGTTCTTC | CASSLAPIAGASSEEQFF
NA | TRBJ2-1 | NA | TRBV4-3 | TGCGCCAGCAGACTCGGGACACCTAACAATGAGCAGTTCTTC | CASRLGTPNNEQFF
NA | TRBJ2-7 | few | TRBV2 | TGTGCCAGCAGTGATCAGGGGAAGGACTACGAGCAGTACTTC | CASSDQGKDYEQYF
NA | TRBJ2-7 | NA | TRBV6-5 | TGTGCCAGCAGTTACTCGAGATCTGGGGGCGCGGTGAGGCAGTACTTC | CASSYSRSGGAVRQYF
TRBD1 | TRBJ1-1 | few | TRBV6-5 | TGTGCCAGCAGACCAGGACAGGGGGCGTATCCTGAAGCTTTCTTT | CASRPGQGAYPEAFF
TRBD1 | TRBJ1-1 | few | TRBV6-5 | TGTGCCAGCAGCCTGGACAGGGGCACTGAAGCTTTCTTT | CASSLDRGTEAFF
TRBD1 | TRBJ1-6 | NA | TRBV6-1 | TGTGCCAGCAGTGAAGGGACAGGGTGGGATAATTCACCCCTCCACTTC | CASSEGTGWDNSPLHF
NA | TRBJ2-3 | NA | TRBV19 | TGTGCCAGCGTCCCACAGGGCCTCACAGATACGCAGTATTTT | CASVPQGLTDTQYF
NA | TRBJ2-3 | NA | TRBV7-2 | TGTGCCAGCAGCGCGGGACTGCCCAGAGCAGATACGCAGTATTTT | CASSAGLPRADTQYF
TRBD2 | TRBJ2-7 | many | TRBV6-1 | TGTGCCAGCAGTGAGGTAACGGGGGGGGGCTCCTACGAGCAGTACTTC | CASSEVTGGGSYEQYF
NA | TRBJ1-1 | NA | TRBV7-6 | TGTGCCAGCAGCTTATACGGGACTGAAGCTTTCTTT | CASSLYGTEAFF
TRBD1 | TRBJ1-4 | NA | TRBV10-3 | TGTGCCATCAGTGTAAGACAGGGGTTTGAAAAACTGTTTTTT | CAISVRQGFEKLFF